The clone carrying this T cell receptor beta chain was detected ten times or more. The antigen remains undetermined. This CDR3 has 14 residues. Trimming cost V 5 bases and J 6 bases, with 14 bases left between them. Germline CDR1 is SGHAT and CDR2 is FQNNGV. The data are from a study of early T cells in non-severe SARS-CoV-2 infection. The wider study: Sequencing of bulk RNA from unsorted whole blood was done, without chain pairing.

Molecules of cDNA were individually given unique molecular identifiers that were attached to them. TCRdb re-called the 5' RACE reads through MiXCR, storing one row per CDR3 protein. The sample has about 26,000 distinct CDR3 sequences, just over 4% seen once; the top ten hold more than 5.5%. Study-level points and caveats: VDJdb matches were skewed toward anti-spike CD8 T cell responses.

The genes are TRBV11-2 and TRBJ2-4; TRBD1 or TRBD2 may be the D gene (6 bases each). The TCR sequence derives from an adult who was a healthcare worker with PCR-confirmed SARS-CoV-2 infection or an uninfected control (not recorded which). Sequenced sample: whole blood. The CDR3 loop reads CASSPTSGANIQYF. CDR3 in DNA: TGTGCCAGCAGCCCCACTTCGGGGGCAAACATTCAGTACTTC. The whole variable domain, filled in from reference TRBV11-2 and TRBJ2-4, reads EAGVAQSPRYKIIEKRQSVAFWCNPISGHATLYWYQQILGQGPKLLIQFQNNGVVDDSQLPKDRFSAERLKGVDSTLKIQPAKLEDSAVYLCASSPTSGANIQYFGAGTRLSVL.